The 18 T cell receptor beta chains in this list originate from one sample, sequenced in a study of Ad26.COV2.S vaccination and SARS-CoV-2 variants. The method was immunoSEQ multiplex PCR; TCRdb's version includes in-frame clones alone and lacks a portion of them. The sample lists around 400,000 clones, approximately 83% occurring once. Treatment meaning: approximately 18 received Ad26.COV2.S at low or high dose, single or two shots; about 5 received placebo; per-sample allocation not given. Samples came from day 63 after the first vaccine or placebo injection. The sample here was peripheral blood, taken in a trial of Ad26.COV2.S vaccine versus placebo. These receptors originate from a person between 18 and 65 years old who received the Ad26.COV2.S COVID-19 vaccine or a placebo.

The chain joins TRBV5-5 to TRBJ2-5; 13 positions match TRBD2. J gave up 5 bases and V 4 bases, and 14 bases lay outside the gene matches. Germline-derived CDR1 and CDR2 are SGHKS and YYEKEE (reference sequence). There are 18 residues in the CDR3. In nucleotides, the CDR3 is TGTGCCAGCAGCATTTCCTTACTAGCGGGAGGGCCAAGGGAGACCCAGTACTTC. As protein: CASSISLLAGGPRETQYF.

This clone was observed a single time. The CDR3 DNA is TGTGCCAGCAGCCAAGACGTGGAAACCCGTGGCTACACCTTC. Its translation is CASSQDVETRGYTF. The chain combines TRBV4-2 with TRBJ1-2; the D is unclear. The CDR3 covers 14 residues. Trimming pared 0 bases from V and 7 bases from J, leaving 12 bases between. CDR1 and CDR2 (germline): LGHNA, YNFKEQ.

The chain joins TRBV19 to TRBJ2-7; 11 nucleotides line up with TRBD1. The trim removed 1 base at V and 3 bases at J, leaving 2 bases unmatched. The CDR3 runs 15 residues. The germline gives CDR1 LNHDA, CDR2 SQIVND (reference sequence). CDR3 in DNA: TGTGCCAGTAGTATAGGAGGGACAGGGGGCTACGAGCAGTACTTC. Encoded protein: CASSIGGTGGYEQYF.

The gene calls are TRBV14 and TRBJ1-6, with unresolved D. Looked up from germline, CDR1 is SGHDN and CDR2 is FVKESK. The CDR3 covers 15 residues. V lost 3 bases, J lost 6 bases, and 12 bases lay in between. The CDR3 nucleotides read TGTGCCAGCAGCCAGAGTTATGCAAGTAATTCACCCCTCCACTTT. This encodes CASSQSYASNSPLHF.

CDR3: CASSSRGGSPLHF. The CDR3 coding sequence is TGTGCCAGCAGTTCTAGGGGGGGATCACCCCTCCACTTT. The chain uses TRBV27 and TRBJ1-6, with D tentatively TRBD1 (6 bases). V was cut by 4 bases and J by 10 bases, with 11 bases left in between. CDR1 is MNHEY and CDR2 is SMNVEV in the germline V gene (reference sequence). This CDR3 region has 13 residues.

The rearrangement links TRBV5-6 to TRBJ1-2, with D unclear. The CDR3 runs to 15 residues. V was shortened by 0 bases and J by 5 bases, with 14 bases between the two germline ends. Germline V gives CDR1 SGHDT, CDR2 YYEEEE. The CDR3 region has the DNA TGTGCCAGCAGCTTGGGCGGCCTACCACCATATGGCTACACCTTC. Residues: CASSLGGLPPYGYTF.

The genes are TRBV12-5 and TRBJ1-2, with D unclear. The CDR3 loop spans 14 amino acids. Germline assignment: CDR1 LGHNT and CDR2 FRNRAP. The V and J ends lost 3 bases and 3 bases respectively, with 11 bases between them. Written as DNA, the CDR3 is TGTGCTAGTGGTTTCCCGGGAACGGACTATGGCTACACCTTC. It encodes CASGFPGTDYGYTF.

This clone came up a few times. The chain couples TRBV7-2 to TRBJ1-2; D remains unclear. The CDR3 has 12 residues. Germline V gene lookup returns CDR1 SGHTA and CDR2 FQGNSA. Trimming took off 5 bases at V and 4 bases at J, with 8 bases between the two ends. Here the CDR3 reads CASSVSFYGYTF. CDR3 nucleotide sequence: TGTGCCAGCAGCGTCTCGTTCTATGGCTACACCTTC.

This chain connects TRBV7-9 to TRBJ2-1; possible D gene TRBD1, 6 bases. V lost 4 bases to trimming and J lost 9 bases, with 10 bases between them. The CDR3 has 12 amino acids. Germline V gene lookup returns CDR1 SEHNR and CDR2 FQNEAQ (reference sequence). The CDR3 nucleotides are TGTGCCAGCAGCTCCAGCAGGGGTGAGCAGTTCTTC. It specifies CASSSSRGEQFF.

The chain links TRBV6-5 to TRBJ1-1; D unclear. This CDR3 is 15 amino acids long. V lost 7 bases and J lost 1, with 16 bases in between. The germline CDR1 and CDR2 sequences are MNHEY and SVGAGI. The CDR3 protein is CASTSGKSPNTEAFF. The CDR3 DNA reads TGTGCCAGCACCAGTGGGAAATCGCCGAACACTGAAGCTTTCTTT.

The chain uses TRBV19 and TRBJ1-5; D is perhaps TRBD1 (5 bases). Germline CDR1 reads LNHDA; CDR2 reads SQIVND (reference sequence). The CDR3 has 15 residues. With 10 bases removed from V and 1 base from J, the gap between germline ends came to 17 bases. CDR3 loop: CATKEFRDSNQPQHF. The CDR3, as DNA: TGTGCCACTAAAGAATTCCGGGACAGCAATCAGCCCCAGCATTTT.

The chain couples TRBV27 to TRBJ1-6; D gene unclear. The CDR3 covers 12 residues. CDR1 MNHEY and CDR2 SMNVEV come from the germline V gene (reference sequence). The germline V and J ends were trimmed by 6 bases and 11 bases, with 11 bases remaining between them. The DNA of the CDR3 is TGTGCCAGCAGCCCCAGAGGGACACCCCTCCACTTT. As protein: CASSPRGTPLHF.

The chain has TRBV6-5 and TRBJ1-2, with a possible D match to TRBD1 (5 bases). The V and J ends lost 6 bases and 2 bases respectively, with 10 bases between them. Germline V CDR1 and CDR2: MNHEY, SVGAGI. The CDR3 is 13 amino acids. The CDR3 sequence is CASSPGYNYGYTF. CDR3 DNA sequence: TGTGCCAGCAGCCCAGGGTACAACTATGGCTACACCTTC.

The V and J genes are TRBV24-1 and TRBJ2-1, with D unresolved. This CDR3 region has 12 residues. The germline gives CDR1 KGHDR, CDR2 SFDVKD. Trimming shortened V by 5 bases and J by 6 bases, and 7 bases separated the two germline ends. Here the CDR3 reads CATSVKVNEQFF. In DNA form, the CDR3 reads TGTGCCACCAGTGTGAAGGTCAATGAGCAGTTCTTC.

This chain's CDR3 is CASSYPGTSYEQYF. In DNA, the CDR3 is TGTGCCAGCAGTTATCCCGGGACCTCCTACGAGCAGTACTTC. The chain couples TRBV6-5 to TRBJ2-7; tentatively, D is TRBD1 or TRBD2 (5 bases each). The CDR3 has 14 residues. CDR1 is MNHEY and CDR2 is SVGAGI in the germline V gene. V lost 3 bases, J lost 0 bases, and 9 bases lay in between.

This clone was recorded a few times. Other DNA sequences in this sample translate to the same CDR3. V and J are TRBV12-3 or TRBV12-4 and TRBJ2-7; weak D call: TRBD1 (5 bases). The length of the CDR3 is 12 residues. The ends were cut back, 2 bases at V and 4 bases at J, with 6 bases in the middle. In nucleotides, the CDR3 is TGTGCCAGCAGTTTAAGGGGTTACGAGCAGTACTTC. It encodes CASSLRGYEQYF.

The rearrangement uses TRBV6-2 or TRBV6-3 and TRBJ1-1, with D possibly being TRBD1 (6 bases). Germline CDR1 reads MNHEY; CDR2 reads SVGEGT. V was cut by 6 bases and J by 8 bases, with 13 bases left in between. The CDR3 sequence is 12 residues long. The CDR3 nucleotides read TGTGCCAGCAGCAACACAGGGCGCGAAGCTTTCTTT. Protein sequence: CASSNTGREAFF.

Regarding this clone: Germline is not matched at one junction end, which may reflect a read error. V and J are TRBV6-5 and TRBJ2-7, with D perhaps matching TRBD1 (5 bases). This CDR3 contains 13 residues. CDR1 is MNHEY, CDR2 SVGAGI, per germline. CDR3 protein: CASSRRQSSEQYF. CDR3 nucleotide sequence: TGTGCCAGCAGTCGTCGACAGTCCTCCGAGCAGTACTTC.